This T cell receptor beta chain derives from a study of blood T cell repertoires in COVID-19. The overall study: The United States, Italy and Spain supplied acute and convalescent COVID-19 samples. T cells, B-cell-depleted T cells, or PBMCs provided the cDNA or gDNA that served as material.

Trimming cost V 2 bases and J 5 bases, with 13 bases left between them. The germline gives CDR1 SGHRS, CDR2 YFSETQ. The CDR3 has 15 residues. The authors' processing: Amplifying reference gene primers gave estimates of nucleated cell counts. The repertoire was sequenced with immunoSEQ multiplex PCR; TCRdb's copy has only in-frame clones and lacks some. V and J calls and clone size are as listed in that table; D and trimming were resolved from the DNA. The repertoire holds 40,000 to 55,000 clones, with approximately 80% as singletons. Sample: peripheral blood. The genes are TRBV5-1 and TRBJ2-2; TRBD2 might be the D (6 bases). This receptor was obtained from a human donor in a cohort sampled during active COVID-19. CDR3 sequence: CASSLDLAWTGELFF. The CDR3 bases are TGCGCCAGCAGCTTAGATCTAGCGTGGACCGGGGAGCTGTTTTTT.